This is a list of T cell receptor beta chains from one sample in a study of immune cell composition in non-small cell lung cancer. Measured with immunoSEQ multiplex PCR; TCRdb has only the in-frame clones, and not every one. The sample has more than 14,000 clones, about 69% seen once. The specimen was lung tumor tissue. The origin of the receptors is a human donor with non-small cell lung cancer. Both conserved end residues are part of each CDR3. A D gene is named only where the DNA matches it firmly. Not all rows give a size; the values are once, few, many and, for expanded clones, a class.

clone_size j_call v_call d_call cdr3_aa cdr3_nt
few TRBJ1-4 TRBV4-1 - CASSQEGLGDEKLFF TGCGCCAGCAGCCAAGAGGGATTAGGGGATGAAAAACTGTTTTTT
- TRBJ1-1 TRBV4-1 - CASSPGVMNTEAFF TGCGCCAGCAGCCCGGGGGTGATGAACACTGAAGCTTTCTTT
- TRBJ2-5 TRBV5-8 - CASSLGWGDSHQETQYF TGTGCCAGCAGCTTGGGTTGGGGGGACAGCCACCAAGAGACCCAGTACTTC
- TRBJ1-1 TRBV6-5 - CASSLTAGTEAFF TGTGCCAGCAGCCTAACAGCGGGCACTGAAGCTTTCTTT
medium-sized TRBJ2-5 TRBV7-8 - CASKRTTAPISEQETQYF TGTGCCAGCAAGAGGACGACAGCCCCGATTTCTGAACAAGAGACCCAGTACTTC
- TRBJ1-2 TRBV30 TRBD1 CAWSRGTANGYTF TGTGCCTGGAGTCGGGGGACAGCTAACGGCTACACCTTC
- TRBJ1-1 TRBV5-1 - CASSFGQGIMNTEAFF TGCGCCAGCAGCTTCGGGCAGGGAATCATGAACACTGAAGCTTTCTTT
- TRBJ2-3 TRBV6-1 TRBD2 CASSEEVSASGDRTDTQYF TGTGCCAGCAGTGAAGAAGTGTCGGCTAGCGGGGATCGCACAGATACGCAGTATTTT
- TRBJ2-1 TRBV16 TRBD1 CASSQGSGGVKNEQFF TGTGCCAGCAGCCAAGGTTCAGGGGGCGTTAAGAATGAGCAGTTCTTC
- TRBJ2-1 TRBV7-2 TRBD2 CASSLGLAGYNEQFF TGTGCCAGCAGCTTAGGGCTAGCGGGGTACAATGAGCAGTTCTTC
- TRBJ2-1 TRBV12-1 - CASSFEQGWNEQFF TGTGCCAGCAGCTTTGAACAGGGCTGGAATGAGCAGTTCTTC
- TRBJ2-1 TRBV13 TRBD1 CASSPRPGDRGRYNEQFF TGTGCCAGCAGCCCTAGGCCAGGAGACAGGGGGCGCTACAATGAGCAGTTCTTC
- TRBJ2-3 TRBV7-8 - CASSLGVWGTSDTQYF TGTGCCAGCAGCTTAGGGGTTTGGGGGACTTCAGATACGCAGTATTTT
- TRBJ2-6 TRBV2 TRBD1 CASSGQGAAGANVLTF TGTGCCAGCAGCGGACAGGGGGCGGCTGGGGCCAACGTCCTGACTTTC
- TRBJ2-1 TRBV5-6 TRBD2 CASSLALAGGTYNEQFF TGTGCCAGCAGCTTGGCCCTAGCGGGGGGTACCTACAATGAGCAGTTCTTC
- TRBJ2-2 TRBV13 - CASSLGLPNTGELFF TGTGCCAGCAGCCTTGGACTACCCAACACCGGGGAGCTGTTTTTT
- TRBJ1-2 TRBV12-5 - CASGLVAGAGAGYTF TGTGCTAGTGGTTTGGTAGCTGGGGCAGGGGCTGGCTACACCTTC
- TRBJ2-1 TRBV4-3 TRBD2 CASSQVGLAGNEQFF TGCGCCAGCAGCCAAGTAGGACTAGCGGGGAATGAGCAGTTCTTC
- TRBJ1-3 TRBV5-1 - CASSLSPDSSGNTIYF TGCGCCAGCAGCTTGTCCCCCGACAGTTCTGGAAACACCATATATTTT
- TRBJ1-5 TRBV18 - CASSPLRQSNQPQHF TGTGCCAGCTCACCACTGAGGCAGAGCAATCAGCCCCAGCATTTT
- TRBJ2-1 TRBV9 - CASSVAGGPYNEQFF TGTGCCAGCAGCGTAGCCGGGGGACCCTACAATGAGCAGTTCTTC
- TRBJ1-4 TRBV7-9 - CASTRPNEKLFF TGTGCCAGCACCCGTCCTAATGAAAAACTGTTTTTT
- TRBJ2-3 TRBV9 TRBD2 CASSVVPAGGPTDTQYF TGTGCCAGCAGCGTAGTCCCAGCGGGGGGGCCCACAGATACGCAGTATTTT
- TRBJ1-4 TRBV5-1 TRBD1 CASSSSQGAFNEKLFF TGCGCCAGCAGCTCCTCACAGGGGGCGTTTAATGAAAAACTGTTTTTT
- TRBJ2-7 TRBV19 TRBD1 CARLQGLRGEQYF TGTGCCAGGCTACAGGGGCTTAGGGGGGAGCAGTACTTC
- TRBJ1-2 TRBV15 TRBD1 CATSRQGARGYTF TGTGCCACCAGCAGGCAGGGGGCGCGTGGCTACACCTTC
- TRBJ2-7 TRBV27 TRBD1 CASSSRNQTGKGSSYEQYF TGTGCCAGCAGTTCGCGAAATCAGACAGGGAAAGGATCTTCCTACGAGCAGTACTTC